The present TCR beta chain was sequenced within a study of a mutant IDH1 vaccine in newly diagnosed glioma. Background on the study: First vaccine doses came 4-6 weeks after radiotherapy alone, or with temozolomide cycles. Treated patients, averaging roughly 44 years, were roughly 60% male and approximately 38% female. Receipt of radiotherapy, temozolomide, or both preceded the study, and most received both.

Details on this clone: Antigen: not known.

Some clones are missing from TCRdb's copy, which holds only in-frame ones; the method was immunoSEQ multiplex PCR. The sample has about 51,000 clones, around 78% seen once. The germline gives CDR1 SGHAT, CDR2 FQNNGV. The V end lost 4 bases, the J end lost 7 bases, and 16 bases lay between the germline ends. This CDR3 has 14 residues. Noted time point: week 5, during vaccination. In every dose of vaccine, 300 ug of mutant IDH1 20-mer peptide was given alongside topical imiquimod. Newly diagnosed WHO grade 3 or 4 IDH1-mutant, ATRX-lost astrocytomas were identified in the donors. The sample was PBMCs, taken from a glioma patient whose treatment included an IDH1 peptide vaccine. The chain links TRBV11-2 to TRBJ1-1; D ambiguous. This receptor was taken from a woman in her forties with glioma. The CDR3 DNA follows: TGTGCCAGCAGCTCACCGCGAGCGCCGATTGAAGCTTTCTTT. As protein: CASSSPRAPIEAFF. The full variable domain, in which reference TRBV11-2 and TRBJ1-1 provide the parts outside the CDR3, is EAGVAQSPRYKIIEKRQSVAFWCNPISGHATLYWYQQILGQGPKLLIQFQNNGVVDDSQLPKDRFSAERLKGVDSTLKIQPAKLEDSAVYLCASSSPRAPIEAFFGQGTRLTVV.